A selection of T cell receptor beta chains follows, all from one sample in a study of shared T cell receptors in the human thymus. Clones were sequenced by immunoSEQ multiplex PCR, and TCRdb holds only the in-frame ones, with some missing. The sample contains more than 550,000 clones, 80% to 90% of which appear only once. The sample was also linked to a second study, of human thymus T cells.

The sequenced material came from thymocytes. These receptors were taken from a girl in the first two years of life with a congenital heart defect. CDR3s include the opening cysteine and the closing phenylalanine or tryptophan. The D gene is left open where the match is weak. Where a row states a size, it is once, few, many or the class of an expanded clone; other rows omit it.

d_call,clone_size,j_call,v_call,cdr3_aa,cdr3_nt
.,.,TRBJ2-5,TRBV28,CASSLFWQGGETQYF,TGTGCCAGCAGTTTATTCTGGCAGGGTGGAGAGACCCAGTACTTC
TRBD1,.,TRBJ2-4,TRBV4-3,CASSQEPVQGVGDIQYF,TGCGCCAGCAGCCAAGAGCCAGTACAGGGGGTTGGAGACATTCAGTACTTC
TRBD1,.,TRBJ1-1,TRBV29-1,CSATHRGTDEAFF,TGCAGCGCAACGCACCGGGGGACAGACGAAGCTTTCTTT
TRBD2,.,TRBJ2-1,TRBV5-1,CASSLAAMRGAHNEQFF,TGCGCCAGCAGCTTGGCCGCGATGCGGGGGGCCCACAATGAGCAGTTCTTC
.,.,TRBJ2-3,TRBV4-3,CASSQAFGSATDTQYF,TGCGCCAGCAGCCAAGCGTTCGGTTCCGCAACAGATACGCAGTATTTT
TRBD2,.,TRBJ2-7,TRBV5-1,CASSLEVGRAGTRLDEQYF,TGCGCCAGCAGCTTGGAGGTGGGGAGAGCCGGGACTAGGCTCGACGAGCAGTACTTC
.,few,TRBJ1-4,TRBV6-4,CASSERREGEKLFF,TGTGCCAGCAGTGAAAGGCGAGAGGGTGAAAAACTGTTTTTT
TRBD2,.,TRBJ2-7,TRBV28,CASTPTPGGTYEQYF,TGTGCCAGCACCCCCACCCCGGGGGGAACCTACGAGCAGTACTTC
TRBD2,.,TRBJ2-1,TRBV13,CASSPLRGGGNEQFF,TGTGCCAGCAGCCCTCTGAGGGGCGGGGGCAATGAGCAGTTCTTC
TRBD1,.,TRBJ1-3,TRBV4-3,CASSQEDSGQGSQWVSGNTIYF,TGCGCCAGCAGCCAAGAGGATTCGGGACAGGGTTCCCAGTGGGTCTCTGGAAACACCATATATTTT
.,.,TRBJ1-6,TRBV19,CASRVKRAPGSPLHF,TGTGCCAGTAGAGTAAAGCGGGCGCCGGGGTCACCCCTCCACTTT
TRBD1,.,TRBJ1-3,TRBV6-1,CASSEVRVDRGFFGNTIYF,TGTGCCAGCAGTGAAGTAAGGGTGGACAGGGGTTTTTTTGGAAACACCATATATTTT
.,.,TRBJ1-2,TRBV7-2,CASSLVFGMPPYYGYTF,TGTGCCAGCAGCTTAGTCTTCGGGATGCCGCCGTACTATGGCTACACCTTC
.,few,TRBJ2-4,TRBV5-6,CASSLGAQNIQYF,TGTGCCAGCAGCTTGGGGGCGCAAAACATTCAGTACTTC
TRBD1,.,TRBJ1-4,TRBV7-8,CASSFPPGTGNEKLFF,TGTGCCAGCAGCTTCCCTCCCGGGACAGGGAATGAAAAACTGTTTTTT
TRBD1,.,TRBJ1-2,TRBV7-2,CASSSQQTTGGAFGYTF,TGTGCCAGCAGCTCACAGCAAACTACAGGGGGCGCGTTTGGCTACACCTTC
TRBD1,.,TRBJ1-2,TRBV7-2,CASRWTGNYGYTF,TGTGCCAGCAGGTGGACAGGCAACTATGGCTACACCTTC
TRBD1,.,TRBJ2-5,TRBV5-1,CASSLVGSGGGETQYF,TGCGCCAGCAGCTTGGTGGGTTCAGGGGGCGGAGAGACCCAGTACTTC
TRBD1,once,TRBJ1-4,TRBV13,CASSLSGTGNEKLFF,TGTGCCAGCAGCCTCTCCGGGACAGGAAATGAAAAACTGTTTTTT
TRBD1,once,TRBJ1-2,TRBV10-3,CAISGQGYGYTF,TGTGCCATCAGTGGACAGGGATATGGCTACACCTTC
.,.,TRBJ1-5,TRBV6-5,CASRPDRVSNQPQHF,TGTGCCAGCAGACCCGACCGGGTTAGCAATCAGCCCCAGCATTTT
.,.,TRBJ1-4,TRBV6-1,CASSERGIEATNEKLFF,TGTGCCAGCAGTGAACGGGGTATCGAAGCAACTAATGAAAAACTGTTTTTT
.,.,TRBJ2-7,TRBV5-1,CASSLAPGQPYEQYF,TGCGCCAGCAGCTTGGCTCCTGGACAGCCCTACGAGCAGTACTTC
.,.,TRBJ1-5,TRBV20-1,CSARSGPQHF,TGCAGTGCTAGGTCGGGGCCCCAGCATTTT
TRBD1,.,TRBJ1-5,TRBV4-1,CASSLSTGKNQPQHF,TGCGCCAGCAGCCTCTCGACAGGGAAAAATCAGCCCCAGCATTTT
TRBD1,.,TRBJ1-6,TRBV6-1,CASGQGRHSPLHF,TGTGCCAGCGGACAGGGTCGTCATTCACCCCTCCACTTT
.,few,TRBJ1-2,TRBV25-1,CASSGKQGSRWSYTF,TGTGCCAGCAGTGGGAAACAGGGAAGCCGGTGGAGCTACACCTTC
.,.,TRBJ2-7,TRBV7-9,CASISVEGAYEQYF,TGTGCCAGCATCTCCGTGGAGGGGGCTTACGAGCAGTACTTC
TRBD1,.,TRBJ1-5,TRBV7-3,CASSLPLCPQGDQPQHF,TGTGCCAGCAGCTTACCCCTCTGCCCTCAGGGGGATCAGCCCCAGCATTTT
.,.,TRBJ1-1,TRBV27,CASSPHRWGRNTEAFF,TGTGCCAGCAGTCCCCATCGCTGGGGGCGGAACACTGAAGCTTTCTTT
TRBD1,.,TRBJ2-5,TRBV27,CASQIQGTDQETQYF,TGTGCCAGCCAAATACAAGGGACAGATCAAGAGACCCAGTACTTC
TRBD2,.,TRBJ2-5,TRBV28,CASTFSGGKETQYF,TGTGCCAGCACCTTTAGCGGGGGAAAAGAGACCCAGTACTTC
.,.,TRBJ1-2,TRBV5-4,CASSLGQRPKTNYGYTF,TGTGCCAGCAGCTTGGGACAGCGACCAAAGACGAACTATGGCTACACCTTC
.,.,TRBJ2-6,TRBV2,CASSKTYPPGKANVLTF,TGTGCCAGCAGTAAAACCTACCCCCCAGGGAAGGCCAACGTCCTGACTTTC
.,.,TRBJ2-3,TRBV29-1,CSVGGDSTDTQYF,TGCAGCGTTGGGGGGGACAGCACAGATACGCAGTATTTT
.,.,TRBJ1-2,TRBV5-6,CASSNVGSHYGYTF,TGTGCCAGCAGCAACGTCGGGTCCCACTATGGCTACACCTTC
TRBD1,.,TRBJ1-1,TRBV2,CASSEKDGTGYMNTEAFF,TGTGCCAGCAGTGAAAAGGATGGGACAGGCTACATGAACACTGAAGCTTTCTTT
.,.,TRBJ2-1,TRBV7-9,CASSPEPSHRNNEQFF,TGTGCCAGCAGCCCGGAGCCCTCGCACAGGAACAATGAGCAGTTCTTC
TRBD2,few,TRBJ2-3,TRBV15,CATSRGLAGGSDTQYF,TGTGCCACCAGCAGAGGACTAGCGGGGGGTTCAGATACGCAGTATTTT
.,.,TRBJ1-4,TRBV5-6,CASSRGDVATNEKLFF,TGTGCCAGCAGCCGGGGGGACGTTGCAACTAATGAAAAACTGTTTTTT
TRBD1,.,TRBJ2-2,TRBV2,CASSPKPQGSASAGELFF,TGTGCCAGCAGTCCTAAACCACAGGGGTCGGCAAGTGCCGGGGAGCTGTTTTTT
.,.,TRBJ2-5,TRBV5-6,CASSRAGAGETQYF,TGTGCCAGCAGCCGGGCGGGGGCTGGGGAGACCCAGTACTTC